These 24 T cell receptor beta chains originate from one sample sequenced in a study of molecular identifiers for immune sequencing clone quantification. TCRdb ran MiXCR on the PCR reads and lists one entry per CDR3 protein. The sample yields more than 550,000 distinct CDR3 sequences, 25% seen once. The sequenced material came from naive CD8+ T cells from blood, with Jurkat cell RNA spiked in. Stated subset: FACS-sorted CD8+CD4-CCR7+CD45RA+ naive T cells. These receptor sequences come from a human donor in good health. Some libraries in this study had Jurkat cell RNA spiked in.

This clonotype has at least ten counts. The chain links TRBV7-9 to TRBJ2-5, with D maybe TRBD2 (6 bases). Germline V gene lookup returns CDR1 SEHNR and CDR2 FQNEAQ (reference sequence). The V and J ends lost 6 bases and 2 bases respectively, with 13 bases between them. The CDR3 is made up of 14 amino acids. CDR3 protein: CASSSPGVQETQYF. The CDR3 coding sequence is TGTGCCAGCAGTTCACCGGGAGTTCAAGAGACCCAGTACTTC.

This clonotype has at least ten counts. V and J are TRBV20-1 and TRBJ2-7; 8 nucleotides match TRBD2. V was clipped by 6 bases and J by 6 bases; unmatched bases: 7. This CDR3 comprises 12 residues. The V gene's germline CDR1 is DFQATT and CDR2 SNEGSKA (reference sequence). In DNA, the CDR3 is TGCAGTGCGGATGGGGGACTAGTCGAGCAGTACTTC. Amino acid sequence: CSADGGLVEQYF.

This clonotype has only a few counts. The chain couples TRBV14 to TRBJ2-7; D not certain. This CDR3 has 13 residues. CDR1 SGHDN and CDR2 FVKESK come from the germline V gene. V dropped 4 bases and J dropped 1 base, with 8 bases sitting between them. The CDR3 DNA reads TGTGCCAGCAGCCCCTTTGGATCCTACGAGCAGTACTTC. It translates to CASSPFGSYEQYF.

This clonotype was recorded a few times. This chain joins TRBV5-1 and TRBJ2-2; D might be TRBD2 (6 bases). CDR3 size: 11 residues. Germline V gene data show CDR1 as SGHRS and CDR2 as YFSETQ. V dropped 9 bases and J dropped 5 bases, with 8 bases sitting between them. This CDR3 is CAKEGTGELFF. The CDR3 DNA sequence: TGCGCCAAGGAGGGGACCGGGGAGCTGTTTTTT.

This clonotype was recorded a few times. The chain carries TRBV27 and TRBJ2-4; 8 bases align to TRBD1. The trim removed 5 bases at V and 6 bases at J, leaving 9 bases unmatched. This CDR3 comprises 15 residues. Germline V lookup: CDR1 MNHEY, CDR2 SMNVEV (reference sequence). The CDR3 region is CASSRQGTAGNIQYF. In DNA form, the CDR3 reads TGTGCCAGCAGTAGACAGGGGACTGCAGGAAACATTCAGTACTTC.

This chain uses TRBV27 with TRBJ2-4; D remains ambiguous. The germline CDR1 and CDR2 sequences are MNHEY and SMNVEV (reference sequence). The CDR3 contains 14 residues. The V gene lost 2 bases and the J gene lost 8 bases, with 13 bases spanning the gap. The CDR3: CASSLTGTADIQYF. In DNA, the CDR3 is TGTGCCAGCAGTTTAACTGGTACCGCGGACATTCAGTACTTC.

V gene TRBV2 combines with J gene TRBJ2-5, with D perhaps matching TRBD1 (6 bases). V lost 7 bases and J 9 bases, leaving 21 bases between the germline ends. The CDR3 spans 14 residues. CDR1 and CDR2 (germline): SNHLY, FYNNEI. CDR3 DNA: TGTGCCAGCAATGGACAGATCGGGGAAGCGCCCCAGTACTTC. The encoded protein is CASNGQIGEAPQYF. Full variable domain (remainder filled in from reference TRBV2 and TRBJ2-5): EPEVTQTPSHQVTQMGQEVILRCVPISNHLYFYWYRQILGQKVEFLVSFYNNEISEKSEIFDDQFSVERPDGSNFTLKIRSTKLEDSAMYFCASNGQIGEAPQYFGPGTRLLVL.

This chain links TRBV4-3 with TRBJ1-2; D unresolved. The CDR3 consists of 12 residues. Trimming removed 3 bases from V and 6 bases from J, with 8 bases in between. Germline loops: CDR1 LGHNA, CDR2 YSLEER. CDR3 bases: TGCGCCAGCAGCCAGGGAAGCGATGGCTACACCTTC. Protein product: CASSQGSDGYTF.

The V call is TRBV27, the J call TRBJ1-5; D gene uncertain. The CDR3 sequence is 16 residues long. Germline assignment: CDR1 MNHEY and CDR2 SMNVEV (reference sequence). The V end was cut by 6 bases, the J end by 7 bases, with 22 bases between. Written as DNA, the CDR3 is TGTGCCAGCAGCCGACTCAAGGAGGGTTGGTTGCAGCCCCAGCATTTT. It translates to CASSRLKEGWLQPQHF.

This clonotype was observed once. The junction does not match germline at one end; this may be a read error. The V and J genes are TRBV24-1 and TRBJ2-7; D might be TRBD1 (6 bases). Germline V gene sequence: CDR1 KGHDR, CDR2 SFDVKD. This CDR3 spans 12 amino acids. The CDR3 nucleotides read TGTGCCACCGGTGACAGGAGCTACGAGCAGTACTTC. Translated, it gives CATGDRSYEQYF.

The chain employs TRBV19 and TRBJ2-1, with TRBD2 matching 7 bases. This CDR3 comprises 14 residues. Germline V lookup: CDR1 LNHDA, CDR2 SQIVND (reference sequence). J lost 5 bases, V lost 5 bases, and 6 bases had no gene match. The CDR3 DNA is TGTGCCAGTAGTGCGGGGGACTGGGACAATGAGCAGTTCTTC. Translated: CASSAGDWDNEQFF.

Written as DNA, the CDR3 is TGCGCCAGCAGCCTCAAGGTTCACGGGACAGAATTTTCCTCCTATAATTCACCCCTCCACTTT. This gives the protein CASSLKVHGTEFSSYNSPLHF. The chain combines TRBV4-1 with TRBJ1-6; 7 bases line up with TRBD1. The V gene end was trimmed by 4 bases and the J gene end by 0 bases; junction bases not matched to a gene: 18. Germline CDR1 is MGHRA and CDR2 is YSYEKL. The CDR3 extends over 21 amino acids.

A few counts support this clonotype. J is TRBJ2-2 and V is TRBV7-9; D call uncertain. The CDR3 runs 15 residues. Looked up from germline, CDR1 is SEHNR and CDR2 is FQNEAQ (reference sequence). V lost 3 bases to trimming and J lost 1 base, with 9 bases between them. The CDR3 coding sequence is TGTGCCAGCAGCTTCCCAGGAGAGAACACCGGGGAGCTGTTTTTT. Encoded protein: CASSFPGENTGELFF.

This clonotype was observed a few times. The chain links TRBV24-1 to TRBJ2-5; 11 nucleotides agree with TRBD2. The junction had 6 bases not matched to a gene; V was cut back by 4 bases and J by 3 bases. The CDR3 has 16 amino acids. The V gene's germline CDR1 is KGHDR and CDR2 SFDVKD. The DNA of the CDR3 is TGTGCCACCAGTGACTCTACTAGCGGGGGCGAAGAGACCCAGTACTTC. The encoded protein is CATSDSTSGGEETQYF.

The chain has TRBV4-3 and TRBJ1-4; 10 nucleotides align to TRBD1. The CDR3 is made up of 16 amino acids. Looked up from germline, CDR1 is LGHNA and CDR2 is YSLEER. V trimming: 0 bases; J trimming: 13 bases; junction bases outside the gene matches: 11. The CDR3 DNA reads as TGCGCCAGCAGCCAAGATTTCGGGACAGGGGCCGTAAGACTGTTTTTT. Protein product: CASSQDFGTGAVRLFF.

In this sample, this clonotype turned up many times. This sequence joins TRBV4-3 and TRBJ1-1, with D perhaps TRBD1 (5 bases). Trimming removed 0 bases at V and 7 bases at J, with 27 bases between. This CDR3 comprises 19 residues. Germline CDR1 reads LGHNA; CDR2 reads YSLEER. The CDR3 DNA reads as TGCGCCAGCAGCCAAGATAAAGGTCTTTGGGGTACCGGGGGGAGTGAAGCTTTCTTT. Translated, it gives CASSQDKGLWGTGGSEAFF.

This clonotype was detected only a few times. The chain carries TRBV27 and TRBJ2-1; no clear D gene. The germline V gene encodes CDR1 MNHEY and CDR2 SMNVEV (reference sequence). V lost 4 bases, J lost 3 bases, and 16 bases lay in between. This CDR3 is 16 amino acids long. Here the CDR3 DNA reads TGTGCCAGCAGTTCCTACCGGGCCGTTGGCTACAATGAGCAGTTCTTC. As protein: CASSSYRAVGYNEQFF.

The chain joins TRBV2 to TRBJ2-7, with D possibly matching TRBD2 (5 bases). Germline CDR1 is SNHLY and CDR2 is FYNNEI. This CDR3 spans 14 amino acids. Between the trimmed V and J ends, which lost 3 bases and 3 bases, there was a span of 12 bases. DNA for the CDR3: TGTGCCAGCAGTGACCAGGACTCCAGCTACGAGCAGTACTTC. It codes for CASSDQDSSYEQYF.

This clonotype was picked up a small number of times. The V call is TRBV4-1, the J call TRBJ1-2, with a weak D call TRBD1 (6 bases). The CDR3 is 15 residues long. The V gene's germline CDR1 is MGHRA and CDR2 YSYEKL. Trimming left V 0 bases short and J 7 bases short, with 15 bases between. The CDR3 DNA reads TGCGCCAGCAGCCAAGATGAGAGACAGGTCACTGGCTACACCTTC. It specifies CASSQDERQVTGYTF.

As regards this clonotype: This may be a read error: a much more frequent sequence differs by one nucleotide. J is TRBJ2-1 and V is TRBV29-1; D possibly matches TRBD1 or TRBD2 (7 bases each). Germline CDR1 is SQVTM and CDR2 is ANQGSEA. Trimming left V 3 bases short and J 5 bases short, with 14 bases between. This CDR3 has 14 residues. This CDR3 is CSVEVQGRDNEQFF. The DNA of the CDR3 is TGCAGCGTTGAGGTACAGGGGAGGGACAATGAGCAGTTCTTC.

This clonotype was seen repeatedly, ten times or more. The chain uses TRBV12-3 or TRBV12-4 and TRBJ2-3; TRBD2 might be the D (6 bases). The CDR3 length is 15 residues. Trimming removed 6 bases from V and 2 bases from J, with 15 bases in between. The CDR3 sequence: CASSSRTTYTDTQYF. Written as DNA, the CDR3 is TGTGCCAGCAGCTCGAGGACTACGTACACAGATACGCAGTATTTT.

This clonotype was observed at least ten times. The chain employs TRBV6-2 or TRBV6-3 and TRBJ2-7, with D possibly called TRBD1 or TRBD2 (5 bases each). The CDR3 is 16 residues long. The germline V gene has CDR1 MNHEY and CDR2 SVGEGT. V was pared by 6 bases and J by 5 bases, with 23 bases between. The CDR3 region is CASSTGTSANFHEQYF. DNA of the CDR3: TGTGCCAGCAGCACCGGGACCTCCGCTAACTTCCACGAGCAGTACTTC.

This clonotype was seen repeatedly, ten times or more. The J gene is TRBJ2-2, the V gene TRBV20-1; D is possibly TRBD1 or TRBD2 (5 bases each). The V and J ends lost 0 bases and 4 bases respectively, with 18 bases between them. The CDR3 covers 17 residues. CDR1 DFQATT and CDR2 SNEGSKA come from the germline V gene (reference sequence). CDR3 sequence: CSARDGARGSVTGELFF. DNA for the CDR3: TGCAGTGCTAGAGATGGAGCGAGGGGTTCGGTCACCGGGGAGCTGTTTTTT.

The rearrangement uses TRBV6-1 and TRBJ2-7; D is undetermined. This CDR3 region has 13 residues. Trimming left V 5 bases short and J 3 bases short, with 11 bases between. Germline CDR1 reads MNHNS; CDR2 reads SASEGT. CDR3 loop: CASSLLVFYEQYF. The CDR3 coding sequence is TGTGCCAGCAGTCTTTTAGTCTTCTACGAGCAGTACTTC.